This T cell receptor beta chain emerged from a study of metastatic and nonmetastatic thyroid tumors (dated by TCRdb to the early 2020s). With respect to the entire study: For patients with malignant and with benign thyroid disease, the researchers compared repertoires between peripheral blood samples and tumor or nodule tissue samples.

Before undergoing thyroid surgery, none of the patients had been given any kind of treatment. Using T-cell receptor beta sequencing, the researchers looked back retrospectively at clinical samples from patients, gathered between about 2012 and 2018. General findings and caveats noted by the study authors: In both blood and tumor samples, malignant tumors were reported to have significantly higher TCR beta diversity than benign nodules.

The receptor library was made with PCR. TCRdb names Illumina HiSeq 4000 as the instrument used. The TCR beta-chain CDR3 region of each patient was profiled by high-throughput sequencing. Per the original workflow: The researchers built a classifier to tell apart papillary thyroid cancer patients with distant metastasis, based on CDR3 differences among clinicopathological groups. The Shannon index was used to measure repertoire diversity, and the Morisita-Horn index was used to measure how similar tumor and blood repertoires were. TCRdb redid the processing of the public reads, applying fastp at Q25 and MiXCR, and retained in-frame beta chains. The V and J calls shown here were made by TCRdb, not taken from the authors' results. Across this sample there are fewer than 4,500 clones, with roughly 37% seen only once. The ten top clones hold under 25% of the sample. On this clone: Its specific antigen is unknown. No much larger clone is present one base from it, and per-base qualities are unavailable.

For CDR1 and CDR2, the germline V gene lists SGHVS and FQNEAQ. From its cysteine to its phenylalanine, the CDR3 spans 13 amino acids. Only the CDR3 region is kept as DNA, spanning 39 bases read in frame from base 1. V gives up 2 bases and J gives up 5 bases, and the segment between their germline ends measures 9 bases. This receptor was taken from a male donor with papillary thyroid cancer or a benign thyroid nodule (not recorded which). Some clones in this sample may be carry-over from other donors' samples. The V and J segments used are TRBV7-8 and TRBJ1-1; a tentative D call is TRBD1 (6 bases match). The source material was tumor tissue. This receptor has the CDR3 CASSLQGRTEAFF. The DNA is as follows: TGTGCCAGCAGCTTACAGGGGAGGACTGAAGCTTTCTTT.